This record covers a single T cell receptor beta chain. The second PCR ran roughly 6 to 12 cycles with a sample-barcoded 5' primer and J-beta primers. Every single cDNA molecule received a tag from a template-switch adaptor with 12 random nucleotides. A single record per CDR3 protein comes from TCRdb applying MiXCR to the 5' RACE reads. This table holds fewer than 1.5 million distinct CDR3 sequences, around two fifths found once. Samples each yielded at least 5 micrograms of total RNA. The source of the sample is a study of blood T cells in healthy people across ages. Germline V gives CDR1 LGHNA, CDR2 YNFKEQ. V gave up 4 bases and J gave up 3 bases, with 13 bases separating them. The length of the CDR3 is 14 residues.

V and J are TRBV4-2 and TRBJ2-7, with D possibly TRBD1 on 6 matching bases. Source material: blood. This TCR was recovered from a woman between 18 and 29 years old in good health. CDR3 DNA sequence: TGTGCCAGCAGCCCACAGGGACGGGACTACGAGCAGTACTTC. This encodes CASSPQGRDYEQYF.